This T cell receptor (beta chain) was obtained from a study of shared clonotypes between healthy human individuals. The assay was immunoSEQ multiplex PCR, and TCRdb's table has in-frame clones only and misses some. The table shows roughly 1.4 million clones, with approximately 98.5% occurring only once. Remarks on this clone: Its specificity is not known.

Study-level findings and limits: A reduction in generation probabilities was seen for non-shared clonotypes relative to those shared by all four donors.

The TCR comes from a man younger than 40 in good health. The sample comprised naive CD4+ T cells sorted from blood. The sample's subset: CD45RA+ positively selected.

The CDR3 bases are TGTGCCAGCAGTGAATTTGGGGGAAGCACAGATACGCAGTATTTT. Encoded protein: CASSEFGGSTDTQYF. The chain is built from TRBV25-1 and TRBJ2-3; either TRBD1 or TRBD2 may fit D (5 bases each). The germline V gene has CDR1 MGHDK and CDR2 SYGVNS. The CDR3 is 15 residues long. V was shortened by 1 base and J by 0 bases, with 8 bases between the two germline ends.